These 22 T cell receptor beta chains share one sample of origin, sequenced in a study of cytomegalovirus exposure and HLA in healthy donors. Vbeta (60) and Jbeta (13) primers were used in the PCR. The data were produced by immunoSEQ multiplex PCR, yet TCRdb's version contains in-frame clones alone and is incomplete. The data hold 200,000 or so clones, with about 80% observed a single time. Sequenced material: PBMCs. These receptors came from a woman between 18 and 29 years old in good health and CMV-seropositive.

The chain recombines TRBV11-1 with TRBJ2-1; 11 positions match TRBD2. CDR1 and CDR2 from the germline V gene are SGHAT and FQDESV (reference sequence). The V gene end was trimmed by 1 base and the J gene end by 6 bases; junction bases not matched to a gene: 2. The CDR3 length is 15 residues. CDR3 in DNA: TGTGCCAGCAGCTTAGTAGCGGGGGGGGTCAATGAGCAGTTCTTC. It is translated as CASSLVAGGVNEQFF. Drawing the rest from reference TRBV11-1 and TRBJ2-1, the complete variable domain is EAEVAQSPRYKITEKSQAVAFWCDPISGHATLYWYRQILGQGPELLVQFQDESVVDDSQLPKDRFSAERLKGVDSTLKIQPAELGDSAMYLCASSLVAGGVNEQFFGPGTRLTVL.

The V gene is TRBV4-2, the J gene TRBJ2-6; tentatively, D is TRBD1 (5 bases). The germline CDR1 and CDR2 sequences are LGHNA and YNFKEQ. This CDR3 is built from 16 residues. V dropped 5 bases and J dropped 0 bases, with 11 bases sitting between them. CDR3 DNA sequence: TGTGCCAGCAGCGGGGCAGGTACCTCTGGGGCCAACGTCCTGACTTTC. Translating it yields CASSGAGTSGANVLTF.

This chain connects TRBV30 to TRBJ2-2; perhaps TRBD1 as D (7 bases). V lost 7 bases and J 5 bases, leaving 14 bases between the germline ends. The germline V gene encodes CDR1 GTSNPN and CDR2 SVGIG (reference sequence). The CDR3 length is 13 residues. Here the CDR3 reads CAYTQGRTGELFF. The CDR3 DNA follows: TGTGCCTACACACAGGGGAGGACCGGGGAGCTGTTTTTT. The variable domain in full, completed from reference TRBV30 and TRBJ2-2, reads SQTIHQWPATLVQPVGSPLSLECTVEGTSNPNLYWYRQAAGRGLQLLFYSVGIGQISSEVPQNLSASRPQDRQFILSSKKLLLSDSGFYLCAYTQGRTGELFFGEGSRLTVL.

This chain uses TRBV9 with TRBJ2-3; 10 bases line up with TRBD2. The trim removed 0 bases at V and 0 bases at J, leaving 4 bases unmatched. The CDR3 is 17 residues long. Germline V gene lookup returns CDR1 SGDLS and CDR2 YYNGEE. This CDR3 is CASSVGTSGESTDTQYF. The CDR3 nucleotides read TGTGCCAGCAGCGTAGGTACTAGCGGGGAGAGCACAGATACGCAGTATTTT.

The V call is TRBV6-6, the J call TRBJ1-2; D is unresolved. Trimming removed 2 bases from V and 4 bases from J, with 8 bases in between. Germline V gives CDR1 MNHNY, CDR2 SVGAGI (reference sequence). The CDR3 consists of 13 residues. The CDR3 DNA reads as TGTGCCAGCAGTTACCTCTCCCCCTATGGCTACACCTTC. Translating it yields CASSYLSPYGYTF.

This chain connects TRBV6-5 to TRBJ1-6; no reliable D call. CDR1 and CDR2 from the germline V gene are MNHEY and SVGAGI. The CDR3 sequence is 14 residues long. V shed 6 bases and J shed 10 bases, with 16 bases lying between them. For the CDR3, the DNA is TGTGCCAGCAGGTATTCAGGTGTCAGGTCACCCCTCCACTTT. Its translation is CASRYSGVRSPLHF.

The chain has TRBV6-5 and TRBJ1-4, with D perhaps matching TRBD1 (6 bases). V dropped 6 bases and J dropped 1 base, with 9 bases sitting between them. The CDR3 spans 14 residues. Germline V gene sequence: CDR1 MNHEY, CDR2 SVGAGI. The CDR3 DNA reads TGTGCCAGCAGAAAACAGGGAACTAATGAAAAACTGTTTTTT. It specifies CASRKQGTNEKLFF.

The chain uses TRBV14 and TRBJ1-2; D might be TRBD1 (6 bases). This CDR3 contains 15 residues. Trimming pared 2 bases from V and 6 bases from J, leaving 16 bases between. Germline V gene sequence: CDR1 SGHDN, CDR2 FVKESK. The CDR3, as DNA: TGTGCCAGCAGCCAATCGGACAGACAAACGGATGGCTACACCTTC. It codes for CASSQSDRQTDGYTF.

This chain uses TRBV2 with TRBJ2-3; D is uncertain. Germline V gene sequence: CDR1 SNHLY, CDR2 FYNNEI. V lost 4 bases, J lost 6 bases, and 14 bases lay in between. The CDR3 has 14 residues. CDR3 sequence (DNA): TGTGCCAGCAGTGTGGGCCTACGCAGGGATACGCAGTATTTT. Translation gives CASSVGLRRDTQYF.

The V call is TRBV11-2, the J call TRBJ1-3, with D perhaps matching TRBD1 (5 bases). CDR1 is SGHAT, CDR2 FQNNGV, per germline. V dropped 0 bases and J dropped 2 bases, with 14 bases sitting between them. The CDR3 is made up of 17 amino acids. The CDR3 DNA follows: TGTGCCAGCAGCTTAGAAGGGGTCAGGAGCGCTGGAAACACCATATATTTT. Translated: CASSLEGVRSAGNTIYF.

As DNA, the CDR3 is TGTGCCAGCAGCGTGGCCCTAGCCTATGAGCAGTTCTTC. Amino acid sequence: CASSVALAYEQFF. V is TRBV9 and J is TRBJ2-1, with D possibly TRBD2 on 5 matching bases. The CDR3 extends over 13 amino acids. The V and J ends lost 2 bases and 8 bases respectively, with 11 bases between them. Looked up from germline, CDR1 is SGDLS and CDR2 is YYNGEE.

V is TRBV6-1 and J is TRBJ1-2; 7 bases align to TRBD1. Trimming took 3 bases from V and 3 from J; bases not matched to a gene: 1. Germline V gives CDR1 MNHNS, CDR2 SASEGT. CDR3 length: 13 residues. DNA for the CDR3: TGTGCCAGCAGTGATCAGGGGGACTATGGCTACACCTTC. Its translation: CASSDQGDYGYTF.

The chain recombines TRBV27 with TRBJ2-2; D gene unclear. The germline V gene encodes CDR1 MNHEY and CDR2 SMNVEV (reference sequence). V lost 9 bases to trimming and J lost 6 bases, with 11 bases between them. The CDR3 has 12 residues. The CDR3 sequence: CASSFIAGELFF. For the CDR3, the DNA is TGTGCCAGTTCGTTTATCGCCGGGGAGCTGTTTTTT.

The DNA of the CDR3 is TGTGCCAGTAGTATACAGGGTTCAGATACGCAGTATTTT. Translation: CASSIQGSDTQYF. The chain recombines TRBV19 with TRBJ2-3; D may be TRBD1 (5 bases). Trimming stripped 2 bases from V and 4 bases from J, with 7 bases between. Per germline, CDR1 LNHDA and CDR2 SQIVND (reference sequence). This CDR3 has 13 amino acids.

This chain joins TRBV4-2 and TRBJ1-1; D may be TRBD1 (6 bases). The CDR3 covers 15 residues. In germline, CDR1 is LGHNA, CDR2 YNFKEQ. Trimming took 2 bases from V and 1 from J, leaving 11 bases between them. The CDR3 DNA reads TGTGCCAGCAGCCAACTACAGGGCGCGAACACTGAAGCTTTCTTT. Translation gives CASSQLQGANTEAFF.

The genes are TRBV7-2 and TRBJ1-2; D gene uncertain. CDR1 is SGHTA, CDR2 FQGNSA, per germline. This CDR3 has 12 residues. V lost 2 bases, J lost 6 bases, and 7 bases lay in between. CDR3 sequence reads: CASSLSGNGYTF. The CDR3 bases are TGTGCCAGCAGCTTATCGGGGAATGGCTACACCTTC. Variable domain in full (rest from reference TRBV7-2 and TRBJ1-2): GAGVSQSPSNKVTEKGKDVELRCDPISGHTALYWYRQSLGQGLEFLIYFQGNSAPDKSGLPSDRFSAERTGGSVSTLTIQRTQQEDSAVYLCASSLSGNGYTFGSGTRLTVV.

V and J are TRBV7-3 and TRBJ1-5, with D possibly TRBD1 on 6 matching bases. With 9 bases removed from V and 9 bases from J, the gap between germline ends came to 18 bases. There are 13 residues in the CDR3. Germline V gene data show CDR1 as SGHTA and CDR2 as FQGTGA. In nucleotides, the CDR3 is TGTGCCAGTTTACTAGAGGGGGAGCCGCCCCAGCATTTT. Its protein is CASLLEGEPPQHF.

This chain links TRBV4-1 with TRBJ2-1, with 7 positions matching TRBD1. Trimming took 2 bases from V and 5 from J; bases not matched to a gene: 9. This CDR3 has 16 amino acids. Germline V lookup: CDR1 MGHRA, CDR2 YSYEKL. CDR3 DNA: TGCGCCAGCAGCCAACAAAACAGGGGCCCCAACAATGAGCAGTTCTTC. Encoded protein: CASSQQNRGPNNEQFF.

This chain connects TRBV7-3 to TRBJ2-3; 8 bases agree with TRBD2. The CDR3 spans 15 residues. Trimming cost V 5 bases and J 3 bases; bases outside gene matches: 7. The germline CDR1 and CDR2 sequences are SGHTA and FQGTGA. The CDR3 nucleotides read TGTGCCAGCAGCCTTAGCGGGGCTGGGACAGATACGCAGTATTTT. It specifies CASSLSGAGTDTQYF.

This sequence joins TRBV5-1 and TRBJ2-4; 7 bases match TRBD1. V shed 4 bases, J shed 5 bases, and the junction held 3 bases outside the gene matches. The germline V gene encodes CDR1 SGHRS and CDR2 YFSETQ. This CDR3 comprises 13 residues. This chain's CDR3 is CASSRTGENIQYF. The CDR3 DNA sequence: TGCGCCAGCAGCCGGACAGGAGAAAACATTCAGTACTTC.

This chain uses TRBV5-4 with TRBJ2-2; TRBD2 matches 8 bases. Trimming cost V 1 base and J 6 bases; bases outside gene matches: 8. CDR1 SGHNT and CDR2 YYREEE come from the germline V gene (reference sequence). CDR3 length equals 16 residues. CDR3 residues: CASSLPGMREAGELFF. In DNA form, the CDR3 reads TGTGCCAGCAGCTTGCCGGGTATGCGGGAGGCCGGGGAGCTGTTTTTT. Filled out from reference TRBV5-4 and TRBJ2-2, the complete variable domain reads ETGVTQSPTHLIKTRGQQVTLRCSSQSGHNTVSWYQQALGQGPQFIFQYYREEENGRGNFPPRFSGLQFPNYSSELNVNALELDDSALYLCASSLPGMREAGELFFGEGSRLTVL.

The rearrangement links TRBV11-2 to TRBJ2-3; TRBD1 matches 11 bases. The CDR3 is 15 residues long. Trimming removed 4 bases from V and 3 bases from J; junction bases left unmatched: 3. Germline lookup yields CDR1 SGHAT and CDR2 FQNNGV. CDR3 sequence reads: CASSWGQGGTDTQYF. The CDR3 DNA is TGTGCCAGCAGCTGGGGACAGGGGGGAACAGATACGCAGTATTTT.